These 15 T cell receptor beta chains share one sample of origin, sequenced in a study of technical replicates of blood from several donors. Method: immunoSEQ multiplex PCR; TCRdb's copy keeps in-frame clones and lacks some. In the table there are approximately 58,000 clones, around 83% of which are singletons. Material: PBMCs. The source of these receptors is a human donor in good health. Some clones in this sample may be carry-over from other donors' samples.

The chain carries TRBV7-2 and TRBJ2-7, with 7 bases matching TRBD2. The junction had 1 base not matched to a gene; V was cut back by 1 base and J by 7 bases. The CDR3 contains 12 residues. Germline V lookup: CDR1 SGHTA, CDR2 FQGNSA. The CDR3, as DNA: TGTGCCAGCAGCTTAGGGGGGGGTGAGCAGTACTTC. Its protein product is CASSLGGGEQYF.

The chain recombines TRBV4-3 with TRBJ2-7; 11 bases align to TRBD2. Germline CDR1 LGHNA, CDR2 YSLEER. Trimming took 4 bases from V and 6 from J; bases not matched to a gene: 5. The CDR3 sequence is 14 residues long. DNA of the CDR3: TGCGCCAGCAGCCCCGGGACTAGCGGACTCGAGCAGTACTTC. Protein: CASSPGTSGLEQYF.

This clone was seen just once. The V and J genes are TRBV5-1 and TRBJ2-5, with 9 bases identical to TRBD1. CDR1 and CDR2 (germline): SGHRS, YFSETQ. The CDR3 has 15 amino acids. The V gene end was trimmed by 4 bases and the J gene end by 1 base; junction bases not matched to a gene: 5. The CDR3 loop reads CASSRDRAFQETQYF. CDR3 DNA: TGCGCCAGCAGCCGGGACAGGGCCTTCCAAGAGACCCAGTACTTC.

The V call is TRBV4-2, the J call TRBJ2-2; the match to TRBD1 covers 8 bases. The CDR3 loop spans 14 amino acids. Germline V lookup: CDR1 LGHNA, CDR2 YNFKEQ. Germline trimming cut 4 bases from V and 6 bases from J; bases unmatched to any gene: 4. The CDR3 spells CASSPGQGPGELFF. CDR3 sequence (DNA): TGTGCCAGCAGCCCTGGACAGGGCCCCGGGGAGCTGTTTTTT.

This clone was observed a single time. The chain couples TRBV5-4 to TRBJ2-3; the D gene is possibly TRBD1 (6 bases). Germline V gene sequence: CDR1 SGHNT, CDR2 YYREEE (reference sequence). The length of the CDR3 is 14 residues. Trimming cost V 4 bases and J 4 bases, with 13 bases left between them. CDR3 residues: CASSRGSYSDTQYF. As DNA, the CDR3 is TGTGCCAGCAGCAGGGGGTCCTATTCAGATACGCAGTATTTT.

V usage is TRBV7-2 and J usage is TRBJ1-2; D is perhaps TRBD1 (6 bases). Trimming left V 5 bases short and J 6 bases short, with 13 bases between. This CDR3 comprises 13 residues. Germline CDR1 and CDR2: SGHTA and FQGNSA. The CDR3 protein is CASSRTGSDGYTF. CDR3 sequence (DNA): TGTGCCAGCAGCCGTACAGGGTCCGATGGCTACACCTTC.

The chain combines TRBV2 with TRBJ2-7, with D perhaps matching TRBD1 (6 bases). From germline, CDR1 is SNHLY and CDR2 FYNNEI. Deletions cut 6 bases from V and 6 bases from J, with 18 bases between. The CDR3 consists of 14 residues. CDR3 nucleotide sequence: TGTGCCAGCAGCCTGGGACATCTTCCTGGCGAGCAGTACTTC. Its translation is CASSLGHLPGEQYF.

The chain uses TRBV5-1 and TRBJ2-5; 8 nucleotides align to TRBD2. V dropped 4 bases and J dropped 2; count of bases not matched to a gene: 4. The length of the CDR3 is 14 residues. CDR1 is SGHRS, CDR2 YFSETQ, per germline. The DNA of the CDR3 is TGCGCCAGCAGCATACAGCGGGGGCAAGAGACCCAGTACTTC. This encodes CASSIQRGQETQYF.

The chain combines TRBV9 with TRBJ2-1, with 7 bases identical to TRBD1. The V and J ends lost 3 bases and 4 bases, in that order; junction bases with no gene match: 7. From germline, CDR1 is SGDLS and CDR2 YYNGEE. The CDR3 sequence is 15 residues long. Here the CDR3 reads CASSATGAEYNEQFF. CDR3 nucleotides: TGTGCCAGCAGCGCAACAGGGGCTGAGTACAATGAGCAGTTCTTC.

V usage is TRBV28 and J usage is TRBJ2-3; TRBD1 might be the D (6 bases). Germline values: CDR1 MDHEN, CDR2 SYDVKM. The CDR3 has 15 residues. V lost 6 bases to trimming and J lost 2 bases, with 15 bases between them. The CDR3 DNA is TGTGCCAGCAGAACCGGGACACTAAACACAGATACGCAGTATTTT. This translates into CASRTGTLNTDTQYF.

CDR3 in DNA: TGCGCCAGCAGCCAGTGGGCCGGCTATGGCTACACCTTC. It specifies CASSQWAGYGYTF. The chain links TRBV4-3 to TRBJ1-2; D ambiguous. Germline-derived CDR1 and CDR2 are LGHNA and YSLEER. With 3 bases removed from V and 4 bases from J, the gap between germline ends came to 9 bases. The CDR3 runs to 13 residues.

V gene TRBV6-4 combines with J gene TRBJ2-3, with D possibly TRBD2 on 7 matching bases. V dropped 8 bases and J dropped 5 bases, with 20 bases sitting between them. This CDR3 contains 15 residues. Germline CDR1 is MRHNA and CDR2 is SNTAGT. The CDR3 region has the DNA TGTGCCAGCTCCACCTCCGCGGGGGCTGGAGATACGCAGTATTTT. Translation gives CASSTSAGAGDTQYF.

The V call is TRBV9, the J call TRBJ1-4, with 8 bases fitting TRBD1. The V gene end was trimmed by 2 bases and the J gene end by 3 bases; junction bases not matched to a gene: 3. In germline, CDR1 is SGDLS, CDR2 YYNGEE. The CDR3 spans 15 residues. The CDR3 region is CASSVQGASNEKLFF. In DNA form, the CDR3 reads TGTGCCAGCAGCGTTCAGGGGGCGTCTAATGAAAAACTGTTTTTT.

The J gene is TRBJ2-1, the V gene TRBV9; 8 bases match TRBD2. With 0 bases clipped from V and 10 bases from J, the junction kept 9 bases outside the gene matches. The CDR3 extends over 15 amino acids. CDR1 is SGDLS and CDR2 is YYNGEE in the germline V gene. CDR3 DNA: TGTGCCAGCAGCGTAGCCCTAGCGGGCGGTCGAGAGCAGTTCTTC. Residues: CASSVALAGGREQFF.

J is TRBJ2-7 and V is TRBV6-5; TRBD1 matches 11 bases. There are 13 residues in the CDR3. J gave up 7 bases and V 6 bases, and 5 bases lay outside the gene matches. The germline V gene has CDR1 MNHEY and CDR2 SVGAGI. Here the CDR3 reads CASSGQGAREQYF. In nucleotides, the CDR3 is TGTGCCAGCAGCGGACAGGGGGCGAGGGAGCAGTACTTC.